The rows below give T cell receptor beta chains drawn from one sample of a study of cytomegalovirus exposure and HLA in healthy donors. Sequenced by immunoSEQ multiplex PCR; TCRdb stores in-frame clones only, minus some. The listing contains roughly 40,000 clones. Sequenced: PBMCs. The receptors shown here come from a male donor in good health and CMV-seronegative. Each CDR3 is given with its conserved first and last residue. The D gene is left open where the match is weak.

cdr3_aa cdr3_nt j_call d_call v_call
CASTGGTGAEIQYF TGTGCCAGCACCGGGGGGACGGGAGCGGAGATTCAGTACTTC TRBJ2-4 TRBD2 TRBV4-2
CASSCGTVNPGTQYF TGTGCCAGCAGTTGCGGGACAGTCAATCCGGGTACGCAGTATTTT TRBJ2-3 NA TRBV21-1
CASHTLGPTNEQFF TGTGCCAGCCATACTTTGGGCCCTACCAATGAGCAGTTCTTC TRBJ2-1 NA TRBV27
CASSLTPGNYGYTF TGTGCCAGCAGCTTGACTCCAGGGAACTATGGCTACACCTTC TRBJ1-2 NA TRBV7-9
CASRAGGSYEQYF TGTGCCAGCAGGGCGGGAGGGTCCTACGAGCAGTACTTC TRBJ2-7 TRBD2 TRBV2
CASSFRRREKETQYF TGTGCCAGCAGTTTTAGACGCAGGGAAAAAGAGACCCAGTACTTC TRBJ2-5 NA TRBV28
CASRSGTGDTGELFF TGTGCCAGCAGATCCGGGACAGGGGACACCGGGGAGCTGTTTTTT TRBJ2-2 TRBD1 TRBV6-5
CASSMGQGDKNIQYF TGTGCCAGCAGCATGGGACAGGGGGACAAAAACATTCAGTACTTC TRBJ2-4 TRBD1 TRBV7-9
CAWAVGGAANYGYTF TGTGCCTGGGCCGTAGGGGGGGCAGCTAACTATGGCTACACCTTC TRBJ1-2 NA TRBV30
CASSLVSGRLADTQYF TGTGCCAGCAGCTTGGTTAGCGGGAGGTTGGCAGATACGCAGTATTTT TRBJ2-3 TRBD2 TRBV5-8
CASSLGGTGGSEQFF TGTGCCAGCAGCTTAGGCGGGACAGGGGGTAGTGAGCAGTTCTTC TRBJ2-1 TRBD1 TRBV7-2
CSAHTTGFEAFF TGCAGCGCCCACACAACAGGTTTTGAAGCTTTCTTT TRBJ1-1 NA TRBV29-1
CASSGQGNRETQYF TGTGCCAGCTCCGGACAGGGGAACAGGGAGACCCAGTACTTC TRBJ2-5 TRBD1 TRBV2
CASSLPGVGEQFF TGTGCCAGCAGCTTGCCAGGTGTGGGTGAGCAGTTCTTC TRBJ2-1 NA TRBV7-9
CASSITGTAASGYTF TGTGCCAGTAGTATAACCGGGACAGCCGCGTCTGGCTACACCTTC TRBJ1-2 TRBD1 TRBV19
CASSLAMTGGRAEAFF TGTGCCAGCAGCTTGGCCATGACAGGGGGCAGGGCTGAAGCTTTCTTT TRBJ1-1 TRBD1 TRBV5-6
CASSLKWSLYTGELFF TGTGCCAGCAGCTTGAAGTGGAGTCTGTACACCGGGGAGCTGTTTTTT TRBJ2-2 NA TRBV5-6
CASSRGTAVAKNIQYF TGTGCCAGCAGCCGGGGGACAGCAGTAGCCAAAAACATTCAGTACTTC TRBJ2-4 NA TRBV5-4
CASSTDLAKNIQYF TGTGCCAGCAGTACAGATCTAGCCAAAAACATTCAGTACTTC TRBJ2-4 NA TRBV6-1
CASTLDGSYEQYF TGTGCCAGCACCTTGGACGGGAGCTACGAGCAGTACTTC TRBJ2-7 NA TRBV28
CASSPGLGYEQYF TGTGCCAGCAGTCCGGGACTAGGATACGAGCAGTACTTC TRBJ2-7 TRBD2 TRBV27
CASSYSLSSYEQYF TGTGCCAGCAGTTATAGCCTGAGCTCCTACGAGCAGTACTTC TRBJ2-7 NA TRBV6-5
CASRGQGAGNTIYF TGTGCCAGTAGGGGACAGGGGGCTGGAAACACCATATATTTT TRBJ1-3 TRBD1 TRBV25-1
CAISVRGPRENTGELFF TGTGCCATCAGTGTAAGGGGGCCTAGAGAGAACACCGGGGAGCTGTTTTTT TRBJ2-2 TRBD1 TRBV10-3